This TCR beta chain was sequenced for a study of cytomegalovirus exposure and HLA in healthy donors. Study background: The early release's HLA-typed donors yielded tens of millions of unique TCRs. Study findings and constraints: The authors judged a highly shared variant cluster likely a sequencing artifact.

PCR involved 60 Vbeta and 13 Jbeta primers. Here immunoSEQ multiplex PCR was the method, and the copy in TCRdb shows in-frame clones only, minus some. The data show approximately 210,000 clones, 60% to 80% seen once. V lost 1 base to trimming and J lost 1 base, with 8 bases between them. Germline CDR1 is SGDLS and CDR2 is YYNGEE. There are 14 residues in the CDR3. Participants comprised healthy donors of bone marrow. Concerning this clone itself: Its cognate antigen is unknown.

This TCR came from a male donor in good health and CMV-seronegative. The sample consisted of PBMCs. V gene TRBV9 combines with J gene TRBJ1-1; D uncertain. CDR3 sequence (DNA): TGTGCCAGCAGCGTATCAATCCCGAACACTGAAGCTTTCTTT. Residues: CASSVSIPNTEAFF.